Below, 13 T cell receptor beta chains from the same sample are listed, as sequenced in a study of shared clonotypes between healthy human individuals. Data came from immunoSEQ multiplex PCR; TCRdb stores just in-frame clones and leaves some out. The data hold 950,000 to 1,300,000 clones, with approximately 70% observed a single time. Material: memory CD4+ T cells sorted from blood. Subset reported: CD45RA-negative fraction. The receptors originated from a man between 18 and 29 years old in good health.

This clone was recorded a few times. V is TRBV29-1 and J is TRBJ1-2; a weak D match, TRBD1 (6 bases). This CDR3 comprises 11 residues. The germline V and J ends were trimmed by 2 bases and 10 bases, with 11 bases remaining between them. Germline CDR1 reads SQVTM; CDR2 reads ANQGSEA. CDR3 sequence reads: CSVEKGGNYTF. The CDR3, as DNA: TGCAGCGTTGAAAAAGGGGGGAACTACACCTTC.

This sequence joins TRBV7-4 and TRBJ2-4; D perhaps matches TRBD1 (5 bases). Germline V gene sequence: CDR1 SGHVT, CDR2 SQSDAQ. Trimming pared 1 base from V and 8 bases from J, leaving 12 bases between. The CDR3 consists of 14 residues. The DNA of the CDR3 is TGTGCCAGCAGCTTAGGGGGTGAAGGGGACATTCAGTACTTC. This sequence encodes CASSLGGEGDIQYF. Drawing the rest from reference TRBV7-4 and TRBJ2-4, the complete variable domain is GAGVSQSPRYKVAKRGRDVALRCDSISGHVTLYWYRQTLGQGSEVLTYSQSDAQRDKSGRPSGRFSAERPERSVSTLKIQRTEQGDSAVYLCASSLGGEGDIQYFGAGTRLSVL.

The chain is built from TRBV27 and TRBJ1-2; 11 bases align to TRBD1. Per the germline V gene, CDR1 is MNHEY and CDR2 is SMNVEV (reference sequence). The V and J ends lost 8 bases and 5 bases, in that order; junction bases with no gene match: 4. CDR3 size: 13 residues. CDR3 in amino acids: CASADRGLYGYTF. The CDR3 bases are TGTGCCAGCGCGGACAGGGGGCTATATGGCTACACCTTC.

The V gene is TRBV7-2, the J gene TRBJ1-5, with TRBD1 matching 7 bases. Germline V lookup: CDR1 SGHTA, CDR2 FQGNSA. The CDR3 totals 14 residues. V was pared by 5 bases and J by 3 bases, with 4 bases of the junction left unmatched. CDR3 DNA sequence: TGTGCCAGCAGCGGGGACAGCCTCAATCAGCCCCAGCATTTT. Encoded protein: CASSGDSLNQPQHF.

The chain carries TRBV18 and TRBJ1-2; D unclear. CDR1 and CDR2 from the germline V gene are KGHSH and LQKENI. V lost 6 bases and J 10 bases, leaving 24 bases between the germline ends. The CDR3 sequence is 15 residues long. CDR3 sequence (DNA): TGTGCCAGCTCCGAGACGCCGGGGAGGGAGCAGTCCTACACCTTC. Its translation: CASSETPGREQSYTF.

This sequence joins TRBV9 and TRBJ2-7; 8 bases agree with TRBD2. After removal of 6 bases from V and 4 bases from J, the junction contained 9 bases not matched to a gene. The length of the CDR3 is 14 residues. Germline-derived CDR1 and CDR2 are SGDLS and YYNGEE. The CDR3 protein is CASTPRASGYEQYF. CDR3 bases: TGTGCCAGCACCCCGAGGGCTAGCGGGTACGAGCAGTACTTC.

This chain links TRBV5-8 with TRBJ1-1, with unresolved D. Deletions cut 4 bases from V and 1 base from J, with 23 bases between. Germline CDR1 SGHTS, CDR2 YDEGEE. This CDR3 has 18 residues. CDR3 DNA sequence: TGTGCCAGCAGCCCACCCCCCTGGCGGCAGAGCTCGAACACTGAAGCTTTCTTT. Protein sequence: CASSPPPWRQSSNTEAFF.

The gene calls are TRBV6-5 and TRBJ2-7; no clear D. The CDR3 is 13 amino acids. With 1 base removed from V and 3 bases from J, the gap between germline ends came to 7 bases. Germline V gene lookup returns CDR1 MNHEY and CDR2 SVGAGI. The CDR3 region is CASSYYDNYEQYF. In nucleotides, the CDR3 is TGTGCCAGCAGTTACTACGACAACTACGAGCAGTACTTC.

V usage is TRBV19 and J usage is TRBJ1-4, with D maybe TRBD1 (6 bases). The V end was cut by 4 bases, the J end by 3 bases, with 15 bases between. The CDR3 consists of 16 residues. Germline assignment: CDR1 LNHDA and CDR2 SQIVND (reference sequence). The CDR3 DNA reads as TGTGCCAGTAGTAGAGGACAGTGGACAGCTAATGAAAAACTGTTTTTT. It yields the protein CASSRGQWTANEKLFF.

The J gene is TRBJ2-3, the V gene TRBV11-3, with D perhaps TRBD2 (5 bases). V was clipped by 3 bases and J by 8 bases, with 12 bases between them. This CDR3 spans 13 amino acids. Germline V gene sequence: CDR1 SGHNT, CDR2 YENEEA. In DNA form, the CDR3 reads TGTGCCAGCAGCTTCGGGGAATTGGGTACGCAGTATTTT. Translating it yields CASSFGELGTQYF.

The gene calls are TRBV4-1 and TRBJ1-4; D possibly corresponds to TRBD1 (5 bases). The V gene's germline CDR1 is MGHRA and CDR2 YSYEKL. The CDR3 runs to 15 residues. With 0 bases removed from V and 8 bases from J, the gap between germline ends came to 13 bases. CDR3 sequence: CASSQETPGQEKLFF. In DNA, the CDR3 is TGCGCCAGCAGCCAAGAAACCCCCGGACAAGAAAAACTGTTTTTT.

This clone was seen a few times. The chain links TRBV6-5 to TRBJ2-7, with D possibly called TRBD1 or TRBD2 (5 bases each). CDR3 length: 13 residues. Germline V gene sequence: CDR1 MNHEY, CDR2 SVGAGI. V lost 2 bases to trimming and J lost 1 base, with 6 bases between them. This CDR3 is CASSYEGSYEQYF. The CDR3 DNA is TGTGCCAGCAGTTACGAGGGGTCCTACGAGCAGTACTTC.

Here the CDR3 reads CASSLLSGSQETQYF. The CDR3 bases are TGTGCCAGCAGCTTGTTGTCGGGCAGCCAAGAGACCCAGTACTTC. This sequence joins TRBV5-5 and TRBJ2-5; D is undetermined. CDR3 length: 15 residues. Germline V CDR1 and CDR2: SGHKS, YYEKEE (reference sequence). V shed 1 base and J shed 1 base, with 11 bases lying between them.